This TCR beta chain comes out of a study of OX40 agonist ivuxolimab in advanced cancers. Across the whole study: In this cohort, patients received ivuxolimab, an agonistic anti-OX40 (CD134) antibody. Patients receiving dose escalation had hepatocellular carcinoma, melanoma, renal cell or head and neck cancer.

On this clone: What it recognizes is unknown.

General study findings and limits: Expanded clones were, on average, more numerous among CD8+ T cells than CD4+.

CDR1 is SGHTA and CDR2 is FQGTGA in the germline V gene. The junction had 13 bases not matched to a gene; V was cut back by 2 bases and J by 5 bases. The CDR3 consists of 18 residues. Repertoires were generated with immunoSEQ multiplex PCR, while TCRdb's copy carries only in-frame clones and drops some. The data contain about 96,000 clones, 90% of them singletons. This receptor was identified in an adult with an advanced solid tumor such as melanoma, head and neck, liver or kidney cancer. The chain carries TRBV7-3 and TRBJ2-3; 10 bases fit TRBD2. The material was CD4+ or CD8+ T cells sorted from blood, obtained in a trial of the OX40 agonist ivuxolimab. CDR3 bases: TGTGCCAGCAGCTTAGCGCCCAGTCTAGCGGGAGCGATAGATACGCAGTATTTT. Amino acid sequence: CASSLAPSLAGAIDTQYF.